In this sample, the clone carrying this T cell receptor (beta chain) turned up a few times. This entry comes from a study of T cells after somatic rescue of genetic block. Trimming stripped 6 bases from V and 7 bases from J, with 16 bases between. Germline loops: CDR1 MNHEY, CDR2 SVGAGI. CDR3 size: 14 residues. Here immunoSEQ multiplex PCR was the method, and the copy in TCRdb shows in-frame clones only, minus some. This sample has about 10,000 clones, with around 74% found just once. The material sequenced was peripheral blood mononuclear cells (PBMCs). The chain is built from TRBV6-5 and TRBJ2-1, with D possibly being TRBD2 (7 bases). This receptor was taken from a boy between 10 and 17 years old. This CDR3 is CASRGAVGGNEQFF. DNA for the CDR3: TGTGCCAGCAGGGGGGCAGTGGGAGGGAATGAGCAGTTCTTC.